The 15 T cell receptor beta chains below were found in one sample sequenced in a study of T cells in Graves' hyperthyroidism and ophthalmopathy. The source material, RNA transcripts, was used to amplify TCR beta CDR3 regions. The HTBI primer set was used in a first-round RT-PCR of the TCR CDR3. TCRdb called the multiplex PCR reads again in MiXCR, with one record for every CDR3 protein. The data hold about 510,000 distinct CDR3 sequences, with around 15% observed a single time. Sequenced sample: blood. All receptors derive from a woman between 40 and 55 years old with Graves' hyperthyroidism.

This clonotype was counted between two and nine times. The rearrangement links TRBV29-1 to TRBJ2-5; the match to TRBD1 covers 7 bases. The CDR3 loop spans 12 amino acids. The trim removed 7 bases at V and 9 bases at J, leaving 11 bases unmatched. Germline CDR1 and CDR2: SQVTM and ANQGSEA. CDR3 nucleotide sequence: TGCAGCGCAGAGACAGGGCCAGTGGCCCAGTACTTC. Protein: CSAETGPVAQYF.

The chain recombines TRBV6-2 or TRBV6-3 with TRBJ2-2; 13 bases fit TRBD2. This CDR3 region has 20 residues. Germline values: CDR1 MNHEY, CDR2 SVGEGT. The J segment lost 4 bases and the V segment lost 0 bases, leaving 11 bases of the junction unmatched. CDR3 DNA sequence: TGTGCCAGCAGTTACTCGGGAACTAGCGGGAGGGGGCTGAGCACCGGGGAGCTGTTTTTT. It codes for CASSYSGTSGRGLSTGELFF.

J is TRBJ2-5 and V is TRBV7-3; 14 bases map to TRBD2. The CDR3 is 16 amino acids. V gave up 5 bases and J gave up 4 bases; unmatched junction bases: 6. CDR1 is SGHTA and CDR2 is FQGTGA in the germline V gene. The CDR3 here is CASSTGTSGSGETQYF. DNA for the CDR3: TGTGCCAGCAGCACGGGGACTAGCGGGAGTGGAGAGACCCAGTACTTC. Full variable domain (remainder filled in from reference TRBV7-3 and TRBJ2-5): GAGVSQTPSNKVTEKGKYVELRCDPISGHTALYWYRQSLGQGPEFLIYFQGTGAADDSGLPNDRFFAVRPEGSVSTLKIQRTERGDSAVYLCASSTGTSGSGETQYFGPGTRLLVL.

At least ten counts were recorded for this clonotype. The genes are TRBV20-1 and TRBJ2-5; weak D call: TRBD1 (7 bases). V was trimmed by 2 bases and J by 4 bases, leaving 8 bases between them. The CDR3 sequence is 12 residues long. Per the germline V gene, CDR1 is DFQATT and CDR2 is SNEGSKA (reference sequence). The CDR3 DNA is TGCAGTGCTAGACAGGGGGGAGAGACCCAGTACTTC. Translation: CSARQGGETQYF.

At least ten counts were recorded for this clonotype. The chain employs TRBV5-1 and TRBJ2-1; D is undetermined. The germline CDR1 and CDR2 sequences are SGHRS and YFSETQ. Trimming took off 6 bases at V and 6 bases at J, with 13 bases between the two ends. The CDR3 is 13 residues long. CDR3 region: CASTMGTINEQFF. In DNA form, the CDR3 reads TGCGCCAGCACCATGGGCACGATCAATGAGCAGTTCTTC.

The sample holds a few counts of this clonotype. J is TRBJ2-7 and V is TRBV10-1, with TRBD2 identical over 7 bases. Germline CDR1 and CDR2: WNHNN and SYGVQD (reference sequence). CDR3 size: 14 residues. The V segment lost 3 bases and the J segment 5 bases; nucleotides outside the gene matches: 7. The CDR3 sequence is CASSEGGSINEQYF. CDR3 DNA sequence: TGCGCCAGCAGTGAAGGCGGGAGTATAAACGAGCAGTACTTC.

This sequence joins TRBV11-2 and TRBJ2-4, with D hard to call. The CDR3 extends over 16 amino acids. Trimming shortened V by 0 bases and J by 9 bases, and 18 bases separated the two germline ends. CDR1 and CDR2 (germline): SGHAT, FQNNGV. The CDR3 region is CASSLDIEVMGSIQYF. CDR3 DNA: TGTGCCAGCAGCTTAGATATAGAAGTTATGGGAAGCATTCAGTACTTC.

Ten or more counts support this clonotype. The rearrangement links TRBV4-1 to TRBJ2-5, with D possibly TRBD1 on 6 matching bases. Per germline, CDR1 MGHRA and CDR2 YSYEKL. Trimming left V 3 bases short and J 3 bases short, with 14 bases between. The CDR3 runs to 15 residues. Here the CDR3 DNA reads TGCGCCAGCAGCCAGACCGGGACACGGGAAGAGACCCAGTACTTC. As protein: CASSQTGTREETQYF.

This clonotype was counted many times. V and J are TRBV20-1 and TRBJ1-1, with 7 bases that match TRBD1. The length of the CDR3 is 17 residues. In germline, CDR1 is DFQATT, CDR2 SNEGSKA (reference sequence). V dropped 0 bases and J dropped 4; count of bases not matched to a gene: 14. The CDR3 region has the DNA TGCAGTGCTAGAGATGGGGACATGGTCAGGGGGGGCACTGAAGCTTTCTTT. This encodes CSARDGDMVRGGTEAFF.

Ten or more counts support this clonotype. This chain connects TRBV5-8 to TRBJ2-1, with 7 nucleotides matching TRBD2. The CDR3 totals 14 residues. The ends lost 4 bases at V and 6 bases at J; junction bases unmatched: 7. Germline CDR1 reads SGHTS; CDR2 reads YDEGEE. The CDR3 region is CASSVAGESNEQFF. CDR3 nucleotide sequence: TGTGCCAGCAGCGTTGCGGGAGAGTCCAATGAGCAGTTCTTC.

The chain carries TRBV29-1 and TRBJ2-4, with D possibly TRBD2 on 6 matching bases. Germline V gene data show CDR1 as SQVTM and CDR2 as ANQGSEA. V was clipped by 8 bases and J by 2 bases, with 16 bases between them. The CDR3 runs 14 residues. The CDR3 region is CSTSYGSSKNIQYF. In DNA, the CDR3 is TGCAGCACCTCTTACGGGAGTTCCAAAAACATTCAGTACTTC.

This clonotype was detected many times. The V gene is TRBV5-1, the J gene TRBJ2-3; 12 bases align to TRBD1. CDR3 length: 15 amino acids. V was pared by 4 bases and J by 5 bases, with 5 bases of the junction left unmatched. Germline CDR1 reads SGHRS; CDR2 reads YFSETQ. As DNA, the CDR3 is TGCGCCAGCAGCGGGGGACAGGGGGCAGGAGATACGCAGTATTTT. The encoded protein is CASSGGQGAGDTQYF.

The chain uses TRBV4-1 and TRBJ1-1, with D possibly TRBD1 on 5 matching bases. The CDR3 loop spans 15 amino acids. V gave up 0 bases and J gave up 4 bases, with 12 bases separating them. CDR1 and CDR2 from the germline V gene are MGHRA and YSYEKL. CDR3 sequence (DNA): TGCGCCAGCAGCCAAGATCCGGGGGGTGGCACTGAAGCTTTCTTT. Amino acids: CASSQDPGGGTEAFF.

A note on this clonotype: A read error may account for a junction end that differs from germline. The chain uses TRBV28 and TRBJ2-3, with D tentatively TRBD1 or TRBD2 (5 bases each). The CDR3 contains 17 residues. From germline, CDR1 is MDHEN and CDR2 SYDVKM. CDR3 sequence: CASSSLAGRANTDTRYF. CDR3 nucleotide sequence: TGTGCCAGCAGTTCCCTCGCGGGCAGGGCGAACACAGATACGCGGTATTTT.

This clonotype was observed a handful of times. The chain employs TRBV19 and TRBJ2-7, with 11 positions matching TRBD2. Germline V gene data show CDR1 as LNHDA and CDR2 as SQIVND (reference sequence). The CDR3 loop spans 16 amino acids. V gave up 2 bases and J gave up 7 bases; unmatched junction bases: 10. CDR3 in DNA: TGTGCCAGTAGTATATCACTAGCGGGAGCTGCGGGGGAGCAGTACTTC. This translates into CASSISLAGAAGEQYF. Full variable domain (outside the CDR3, taken from reference TRBV19 and TRBJ2-7): DGGITQSPKYLFRKEGQNVTLSCEQNLNHDAMYWYRQDPGQGLRLIYYSQIVNDFQKGDIAEGYSVSREKKESFPLTVTSAQKNPTAFYLCASSISLAGAAGEQYFGPGTRLTVT.